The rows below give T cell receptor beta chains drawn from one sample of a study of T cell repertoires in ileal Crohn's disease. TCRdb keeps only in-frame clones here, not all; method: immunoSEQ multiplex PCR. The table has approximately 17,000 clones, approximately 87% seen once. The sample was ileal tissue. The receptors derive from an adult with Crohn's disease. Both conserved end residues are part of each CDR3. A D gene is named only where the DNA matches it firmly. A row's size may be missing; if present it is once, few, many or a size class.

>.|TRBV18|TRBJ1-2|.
TGTGCCAGCTCACCGGGGGCCAACTATGGCTACACCTTC
CASSPGANYGYTF
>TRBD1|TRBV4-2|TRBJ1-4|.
TGTGCCAGCAGCCAGGCCGACAGGGCAACTAATGAAAAACTGTTTTTT
CASSQADRATNEKLFF
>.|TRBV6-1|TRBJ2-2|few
TGTGCCAGCATTTTCTCCAGGGGTGGCACCGGGGAGCTGTTTTTT
CASIFSRGGTGELFF
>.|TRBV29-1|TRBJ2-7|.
TGCAGCGTCGCTCGGGACTACGAGCAGTACTTC
CSVARDYEQYF
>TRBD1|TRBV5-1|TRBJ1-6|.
TGCGCCAGCAGCCCGGGGACAGGAAGCAATTCACCCCTCCACTTT
CASSPGTGSNSPLHF
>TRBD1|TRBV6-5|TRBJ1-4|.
TGTGCCAGCAGTTACAATAACAGGGGGGATGAAAAACTGTTTTTT
CASSYNNRGDEKLFF
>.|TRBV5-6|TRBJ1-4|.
TGTGCCAGCAGCTTGGCGGGCAGGGCGATCGAAAAACTGTTTTTT
CASSLAGRAIEKLFF
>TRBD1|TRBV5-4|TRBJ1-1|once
TGTGCCAGCATACCTTCAGGGGGACAGAACACTGAAGCTTTCTTT
CASIPSGGQNTEAFF
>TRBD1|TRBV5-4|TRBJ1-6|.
TGTGCCAGCAGTTTGGACAGGAACTATAATTCACCCCTCCACTTT
CASSLDRNYNSPLHF
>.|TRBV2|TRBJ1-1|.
TGTGCCAGCATTTATGAGGATATCGCTGAAGCTTTCTTT
CASIYEDIAEAFF
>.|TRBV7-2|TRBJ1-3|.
TGTGCCAGCAGCTTAGGGACAGCCTCTGGAAACACCATATATTTT
CASSLGTASGNTIYF
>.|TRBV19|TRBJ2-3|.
TGTGCCAGTAGGCTCTCAGGGGCATCTAGCACAGATACGCAGTATTTT
CASRLSGASSTDTQYF
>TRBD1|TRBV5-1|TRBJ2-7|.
TGCGCCAGCAGCCTCAGATCGACAGGGGACGTCTCCTACGAGCAGTACTTC
CASSLRSTGDVSYEQYF
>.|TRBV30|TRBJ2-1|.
TGTGCCTGGAGTGTTTGGCGGGAGCAGTTCTTC
CAWSVWREQFF
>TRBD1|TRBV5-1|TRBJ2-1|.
TGCCGACCGGGACAGGGTAGGGACAATGAGCAGTTCTTC
CRPGQGRDNEQFF
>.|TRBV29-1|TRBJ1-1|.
TGCAGTGGAAGGGAGGGGAGCACTGAAGCTTTCTTT
CSGREGSTEAFF
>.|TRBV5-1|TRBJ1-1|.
TGCGCCAGCAGCTTGAAACAGTTAAACACTGAAGCTTTCTTT
CASSLKQLNTEAFF
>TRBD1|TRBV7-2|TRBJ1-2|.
TGTGCCAGCAGCATAGACAGGGGGTATGGCTACACCTTC
CASSIDRGYGYTF
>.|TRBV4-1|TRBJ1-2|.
TGCGCCAGCAGCCGAGCCATGGGAGGTGGCTACACCTTC
CASSRAMGGGYTF
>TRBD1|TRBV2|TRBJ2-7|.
TGTGCCGATAGGGTCGGACAGGGGGACGAGCAGTACTTC
CADRVGQGDEQYF
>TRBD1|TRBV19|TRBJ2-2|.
TGTGCCAGTAGTATAACAGGGGGTGACACCGGGGAGCTGTTTTTT
CASSITGGDTGELFF
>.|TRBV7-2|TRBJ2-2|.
TGTGCCAGCAGCTTCACGAACACCGGGGAGCTGTTTTTT
CASSFTNTGELFF
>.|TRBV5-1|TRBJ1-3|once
TGCGCCAGCAGCTTGGGGACGGGGGGCGCCTTCGGAAACACCATATATTTT
CASSLGTGGAFGNTIYF
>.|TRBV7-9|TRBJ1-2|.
TGTGCCAGCAGCTTACCCGACGGGGGCTACACCTTC
CASSLPDGGYTF
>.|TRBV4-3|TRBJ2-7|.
TGCGCCAGCAGCCAAGTGGCAGGGGCTATCTACGAGCAGTACTTC
CASSQVAGAIYEQYF
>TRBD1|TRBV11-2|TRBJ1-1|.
TGTGCCAGCAGCGGGACAGGGGCCCTGAACACTGAAGCTTTCTTT
CASSGTGALNTEAFF
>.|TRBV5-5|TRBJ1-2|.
TGCGCCAGCAGTGGGGGCCTACGGCGGGGCTACACCTTC
CASSGGLRRGYTF
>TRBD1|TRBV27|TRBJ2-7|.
TGTGCCAGCAGAAGGACAGGACCCTACGAGCAGTACTTC
CASRRTGPYEQYF
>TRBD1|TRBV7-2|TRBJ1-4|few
TGTGCCAGCAGCCTATTCGGACAGGCTAATGAAAAACTGTTTTTT
CASSLFGQANEKLFF
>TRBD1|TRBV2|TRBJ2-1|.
TGTGCCAGCAGTTACTTCTACAGGGGCAACTACAATGAGCAGTTCTTC
CASSYFYRGNYNEQFF
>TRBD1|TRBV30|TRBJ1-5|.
TGTGCCTGGGGGACAGGGTGGGAGCAGCCCCAGCATTTT
CAWGTGWEQPQHF
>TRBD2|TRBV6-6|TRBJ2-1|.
TGTGCCAGCAGAACTAGCGGGGGAGAACACAATGAGCAGTTCTTC
CASRTSGGEHNEQFF
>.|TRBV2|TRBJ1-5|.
TGTGCCAGCAGTGAACTAACAGGGAGCAATCAGCCCCAGCATTTT
CASSELTGSNQPQHF
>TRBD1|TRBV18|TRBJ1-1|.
TGTGCCAGCTCATCCTCCGGGACAGGAGGGACTGAAGCTTTCTTT
CASSSSGTGGTEAFF
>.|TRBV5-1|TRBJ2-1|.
TGCGCCAGCAGCTTGACACTAGCAGATGACAATGAGCAGTTCTTC
CASSLTLADDNEQFF
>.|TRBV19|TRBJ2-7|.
TGTGCCAGTAGTATGGGGCGGAGCTACGAGCAGTACTTC
CASSMGRSYEQYF
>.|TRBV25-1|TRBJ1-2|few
TGTGCCAGCAACGGACACCCCGGATGGTATGGCTACACCTTC
CASNGHPGWYGYTF
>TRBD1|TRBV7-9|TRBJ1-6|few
TGTGCCAGCACCCAGACAGGGAAAAATTCACCCCTCCACTTT
CASTQTGKNSPLHF
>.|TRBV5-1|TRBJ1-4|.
TGCGCCAGCAGCTTGATAGGGGGAGCAACTAATGAAAAACTGTTTTTT
CASSLIGGATNEKLFF
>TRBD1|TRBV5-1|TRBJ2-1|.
TGCGCCAGCAGCTGGCAGGGGGTGTCCTACAATGAGCAGTTCTTC
CASSWQGVSYNEQFF
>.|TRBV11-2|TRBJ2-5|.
TGTGCCAGCAGCCACTTTATAAGGGGCTTGGAGACCCAGTACTTC
CASSHFIRGLETQYF
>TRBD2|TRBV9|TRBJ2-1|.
TGTGCCAGCAGCGCCAGACTAGCGGGGGGGCCCTTTTCCTACAATGAGCAGTTCTTC
CASSARLAGGPFSYNEQFF
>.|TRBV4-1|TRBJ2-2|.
TGCGCCAGCAGCATGCCTGGGGAGGTATACGCGAACACCGGGGAGCTGTTTTTT
CASSMPGEVYANTGELFF
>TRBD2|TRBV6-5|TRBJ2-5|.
TGTGCCAGCAGAGCGGGGCTAGCTACCACAGAGACCCAGTACTTC
CASRAGLATTETQYF
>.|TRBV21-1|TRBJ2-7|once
TGTGCCAGCATCCAGGGAGGGGACAACGAGCAGTACTTC
CASIQGGDNEQYF
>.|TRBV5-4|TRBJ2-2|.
TGTGCCAGCAGCCCAAACCCCAGGGGACAACGGAGGACCGGGGAGCTGTTTTTT
CASSPNPRGQRRTGELFF
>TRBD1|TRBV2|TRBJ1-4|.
TGTGCCAGCAGTGGGACAGGGCTGGCTAATGAAAAACTGTTTTTT
CASSGTGLANEKLFF
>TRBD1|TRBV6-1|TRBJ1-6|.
TGTGCCAGCAGTGATGGCTCCCGTACCGGGACAGGGAATCTCTCACCCCTCCACTTT
CASSDGSRTGTGNLSPLHF
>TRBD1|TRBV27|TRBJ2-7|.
TGTGCCAGCAGCCTTCAGCCGACAGGGGCCTACGAGCAGTACTTC
CASSLQPTGAYEQYF
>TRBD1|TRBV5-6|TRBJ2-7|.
TGTGCCAGCAGCCTTGGGGACAGGGCCCACGAGCAGTACTTC
CASSLGDRAHEQYF
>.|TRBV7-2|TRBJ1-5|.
TGTGCCAGCAGCTTAGTCGCGTCGAGCAATCAGCCCCAGCATTTT
CASSLVASSNQPQHF
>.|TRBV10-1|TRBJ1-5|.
TGCGCCAGCAGTTTCTTTCAGCCCCAGCATTTT
CASSFFQPQHF
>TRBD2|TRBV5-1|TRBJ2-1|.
TGCGCCAGCAGCTTGGCTGGGCGGGGGGGCTACAATGAGCAGTTCTTC
CASSLAGRGGYNEQFF
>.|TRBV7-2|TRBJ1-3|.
TGTGCCAGCAGCTTAGGGCCGGGGTCCTCTGGAAACACCATATATTTT
CASSLGPGSSGNTIYF
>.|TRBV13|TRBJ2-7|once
TGTGCCAGCAGCTTAATTCGCGTTGGTCTCGAGGACGAGCAGTACTTC
CASSLIRVGLEDEQYF
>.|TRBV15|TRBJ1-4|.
TGTGCCACCAGCAGAGAGGGAAGTGGAGGCAATGAAAAACTGTTTTTT
CATSREGSGGNEKLFF
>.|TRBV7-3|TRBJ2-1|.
TGTGCCAGCAGCTTATCAGGACTTAACAATGAGCAGTTCTTC
CASSLSGLNNEQFF
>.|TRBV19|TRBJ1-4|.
TGTGCCAGTAGTCTTAATGAAAAACTGTTTTTT
CASSLNEKLFF
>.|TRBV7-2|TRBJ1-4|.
TGTGCCAGCAGCTTAGGGCGGATTAATGAAAAACTGTTTTTT
CASSLGRINEKLFF
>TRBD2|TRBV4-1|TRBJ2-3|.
TGCGCCAGCAGCCAAGTTCTAGCGGGCTCAGATACGCAGTATTTT
CASSQVLAGSDTQYF